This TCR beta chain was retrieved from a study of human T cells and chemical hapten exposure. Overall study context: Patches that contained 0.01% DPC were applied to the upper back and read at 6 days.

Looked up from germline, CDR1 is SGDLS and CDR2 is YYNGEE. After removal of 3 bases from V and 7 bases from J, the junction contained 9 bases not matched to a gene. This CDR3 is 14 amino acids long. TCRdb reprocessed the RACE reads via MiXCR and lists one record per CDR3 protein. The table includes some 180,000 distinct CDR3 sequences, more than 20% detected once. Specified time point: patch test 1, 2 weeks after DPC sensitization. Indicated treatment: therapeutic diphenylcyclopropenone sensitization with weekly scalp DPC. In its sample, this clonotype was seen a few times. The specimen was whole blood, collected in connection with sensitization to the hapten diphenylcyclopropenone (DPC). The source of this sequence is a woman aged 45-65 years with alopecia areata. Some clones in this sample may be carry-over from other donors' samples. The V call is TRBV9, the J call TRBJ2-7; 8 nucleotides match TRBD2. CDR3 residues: CASSAREGRGEQYF. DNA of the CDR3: TGTGCCAGCAGCGCACGGGAGGGAAGGGGAGAGCAGTACTTC.